Shown below are 9 T cell receptor beta chains from a single sample sequenced in a study of blood T cell repertoires in COVID-19. Measured with immunoSEQ multiplex PCR; TCRdb has only the in-frame clones, and not every one. The sample has approximately 170,000 clones, less than 90% seen once. Sequencing was done on a sample of PBMCs or T cells enriched from blood (not recorded which). The receptors come from a woman between 50 and 59 years old who had recovered from COVID-19.

The chain links TRBV7-2 to TRBJ1-3, with 8 bases aligning to TRBD1. The germline V gene encodes CDR1 SGHTA and CDR2 FQGNSA. The CDR3 consists of 15 residues. V was clipped by 5 bases and J by 1 base; unmatched bases: 4. In DNA, the CDR3 is TGTGCCAGCAGCACGCGGACAGGGTCTGGAAACACCATATATTTT. Amino acid sequence: CASSTRTGSGNTIYF.

The chain has TRBV4-3 and TRBJ2-3; 10 nucleotides agree with TRBD2. The ends lost 0 bases at V and 0 bases at J; junction bases unmatched: 12. The CDR3 is 20 residues long. Germline V lookup: CDR1 LGHNA, CDR2 YSLEER. The DNA of the CDR3 is TGCGCCAGCAGCCAAGATATCACTAGCGGGGTGAGGGCTAGCACAGATACGCAGTATTTT. Translation gives CASSQDITSGVRASTDTQYF.

V usage is TRBV27 and J usage is TRBJ1-2; TRBD1 agrees at 8 bases. The CDR3 length is 15 residues. CDR1 is MNHEY, CDR2 SMNVEV, per germline (reference sequence). J was trimmed by 4 bases and V by 6 bases; bases with no gene match: 10. The CDR3, as DNA: TGTGCCAGCAGCCCCGGGACAGGCTACCTCTATGGCTACACCTTC. Encoded protein: CASSPGTGYLYGYTF.

This clone was observed once. The chain couples TRBV18 to TRBJ2-5; TRBD2 agrees at 7 bases. J gave up 3 bases and V 3 bases, and 10 bases lay outside the gene matches. CDR3 length equals 16 residues. Germline values: CDR1 KGHSH, CDR2 LQKENI. CDR3 in DNA: TGTGCCAGCTCACCTCAGAATGGCGGGGGTGAAGAGACCCAGTACTTC. Its translation is CASSPQNGGGEETQYF.

V gene TRBV6-5 combines with J gene TRBJ1-2; D is possibly TRBD1 (6 bases). The V and J ends lost 7 bases and 2 bases respectively, with 17 bases between them. Germline loops: CDR1 MNHEY, CDR2 SVGAGI. The CDR3 sequence is 15 residues long. The CDR3, as DNA: TGTGCCAGCATCTTGACAGGCCCTTGGAACTATGGCTACACCTTC. Translated: CASILTGPWNYGYTF.

The chain has TRBV27 and TRBJ2-7; D is uncertain. V was shortened by 3 bases and J by 2 bases, with 14 bases between the two germline ends. The CDR3 length is 15 residues. Looked up from germline, CDR1 is MNHEY and CDR2 is SMNVEV (reference sequence). The CDR3 DNA reads as TGTGCCAGCAGTTTTAGGTGGTCGACAACCTACGAGCAGTACTTC. Its translation is CASSFRWSTTYEQYF.

The chain uses TRBV28 and TRBJ1-5; D call uncertain. Per germline, CDR1 MDHEN and CDR2 SYDVKM. CDR3 length: 10 amino acids. CDR3 protein: CASGHQPQHF. The CDR3 DNA is TGTGCGAGCGGGCATCAGCCCCAGCATTTT.

The chain is built from TRBV7-9 and TRBJ1-6; D not certain. Germline values: CDR1 SEHNR, CDR2 FQNEAQ (reference sequence). V was cut by 0 bases and J by 9 bases, with 9 bases left in between. CDR3 length equals 14 residues. In DNA, the CDR3 is TGTGCCAGCAGCTTAGCGGAGGGTCTTTCACCCCTCCACTTT. Its protein is CASSLAEGLSPLHF.

J is TRBJ2-7 and V is TRBV3-1 (or the pseudogene TRBV3-2); perhaps TRBD2 as D (6 bases). V lost 11 bases, J lost 2 bases, and 13 bases lay in between. Germline loops: CDR1 LGHDT, CDR2 YNNKEL (reference sequence). This CDR3 spans 12 amino acids. Here the CDR3 reads CAGGTDTYEQYF. In DNA form, the CDR3 reads TGTGCCGGAGGGACGGATACCTACGAGCAGTACTTC.